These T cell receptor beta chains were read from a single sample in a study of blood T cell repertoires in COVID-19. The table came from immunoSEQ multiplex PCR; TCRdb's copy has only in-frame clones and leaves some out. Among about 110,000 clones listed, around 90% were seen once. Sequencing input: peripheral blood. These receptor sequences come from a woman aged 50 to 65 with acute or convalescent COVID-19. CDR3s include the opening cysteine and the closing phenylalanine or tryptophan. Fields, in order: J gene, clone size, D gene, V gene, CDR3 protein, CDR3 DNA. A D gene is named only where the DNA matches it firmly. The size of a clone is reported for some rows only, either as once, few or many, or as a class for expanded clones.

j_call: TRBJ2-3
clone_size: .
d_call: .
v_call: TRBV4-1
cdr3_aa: CASSSLVTQYF
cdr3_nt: TGCGCCAGCAGCTCACTAGTAACGCAGTATTTT

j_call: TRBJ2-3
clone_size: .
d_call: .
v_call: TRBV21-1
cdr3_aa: CASSPRDTQYF
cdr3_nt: TGTGCCAGCAGCCCCCGAGATACGCAGTATTTT

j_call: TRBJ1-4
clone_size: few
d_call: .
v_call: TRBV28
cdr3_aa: CASSLGAGNEKLFF
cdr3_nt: TGTGCCAGCAGTTTGGGGGCAGGGAATGAAAAACTGTTTTTT

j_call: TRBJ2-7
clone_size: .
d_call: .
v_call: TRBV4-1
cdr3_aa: CASSQDDRAGVAYEQYF
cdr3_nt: TGCGCCAGCAGCCAAGACGACAGAGCAGGTGTGGCCTACGAGCAGTACTTC

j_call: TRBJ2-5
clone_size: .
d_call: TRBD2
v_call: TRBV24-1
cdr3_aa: CATSELGLAGTQYF
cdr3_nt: TGTGCCACCAGTGAGTTGGGACTAGCTGGGACCCAGTACTTC

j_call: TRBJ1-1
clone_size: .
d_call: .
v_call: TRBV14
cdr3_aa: CASSQQSVATEAFF
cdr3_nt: TGTGCCAGCAGCCAACAAAGCGTTGCCACTGAAGCTTTCTTT

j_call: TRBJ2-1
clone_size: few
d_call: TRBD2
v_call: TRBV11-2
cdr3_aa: CASSLGTSGRNEQFF
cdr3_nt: TGTGCCAGCAGCTTAGGGACTAGCGGGAGGAATGAGCAGTTCTTC

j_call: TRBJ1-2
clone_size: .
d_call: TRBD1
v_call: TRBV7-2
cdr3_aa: CASSLVGGGGYTF
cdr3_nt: TGTGCCAGCAGCTTAGTAGGGGGCGGTGGCTACACCTTC

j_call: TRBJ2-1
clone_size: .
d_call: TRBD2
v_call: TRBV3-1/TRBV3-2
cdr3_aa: CASSPPSGGVTNEQFF
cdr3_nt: TGTGCCAGCAGCCCTCCGAGCGGGGGAGTCACAAATGAGCAGTTCTTC

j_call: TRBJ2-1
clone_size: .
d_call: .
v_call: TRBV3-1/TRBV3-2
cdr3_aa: CASSLSRGQGNNEQFF
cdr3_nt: TGTGCCAGCAGCCTCTCGCGGGGGCAGGGGAACAATGAGCAGTTCTTC

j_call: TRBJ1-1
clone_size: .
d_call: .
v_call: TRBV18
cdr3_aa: CASSPGADTEAFF
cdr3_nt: TGTGCCAGCTCACCAGGGGCCGACACTGAAGCTTTCTTT

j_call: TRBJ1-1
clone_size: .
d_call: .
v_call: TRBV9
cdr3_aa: CASSVATGSPGEAFF
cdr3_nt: TGTGCCAGCAGCGTAGCTACAGGGAGTCCGGGAGAAGCTTTCTTT

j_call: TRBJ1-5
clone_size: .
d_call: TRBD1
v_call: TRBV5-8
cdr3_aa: CASSPRGRGPQPQHF
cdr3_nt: TGTGCCAGCAGCCCCAGGGGGCGCGGACCCCAGCCCCAGCATTTT

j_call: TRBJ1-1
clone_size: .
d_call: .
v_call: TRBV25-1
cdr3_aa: CASSESGTQFEAFF
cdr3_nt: TGTGCCAGCAGTGAATCAGGGACTCAATTTGAAGCTTTCTTT

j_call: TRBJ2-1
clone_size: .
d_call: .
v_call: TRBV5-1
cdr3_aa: CASSLTKSSYNEQFF
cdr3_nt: TGCGCCAGCAGCCTGACAAAGAGCTCCTACAATGAGCAGTTCTTC

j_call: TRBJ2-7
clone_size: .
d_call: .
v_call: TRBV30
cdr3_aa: CAWSVRVGSYEQYF
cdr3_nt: TGTGCCTGGAGTGTACGGGTTGGTTCCTACGAGCAGTACTTC

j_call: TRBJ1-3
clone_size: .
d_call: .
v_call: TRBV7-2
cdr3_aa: CASSPTQGFSGNTIYF
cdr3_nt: TGTGCCAGCAGCCCGACTCAGGGTTTCTCTGGAAACACCATATATTTT

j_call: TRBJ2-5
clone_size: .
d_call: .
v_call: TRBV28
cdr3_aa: CASTSFVSGTQYF
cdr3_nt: TGTGCCAGCACTTCGTTCGTTTCGGGGACCCAGTACTTC

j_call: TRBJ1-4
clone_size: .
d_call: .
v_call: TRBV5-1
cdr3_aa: CASSLPQGTNEKLFF
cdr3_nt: TGCGCCAGCAGCTTACCGCAGGGAACTAATGAAAAACTGTTTTTT

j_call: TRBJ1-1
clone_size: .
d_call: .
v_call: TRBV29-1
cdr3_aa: CSVQTPAFF
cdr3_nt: TGCAGCGTACAAACGCCGGCTTTCTTT

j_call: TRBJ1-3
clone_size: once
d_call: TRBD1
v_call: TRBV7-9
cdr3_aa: CASSLNRGASGNTIYF
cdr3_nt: TGTGCCAGCAGCTTAAACAGGGGGGCGTCTGGAAACACCATATATTTT

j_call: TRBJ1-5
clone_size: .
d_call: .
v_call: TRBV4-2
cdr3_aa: CASSQDGRDDQPQHF
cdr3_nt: TGTGCCAGCAGCCAAGACGGGCGGGACGATCAGCCCCAGCATTTT

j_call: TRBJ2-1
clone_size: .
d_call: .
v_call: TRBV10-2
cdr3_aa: CASTSPGFRISNEQFF
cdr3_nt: TGCGCCAGCACTTCCCCCGGGTTCCGTATTAGCAATGAGCAGTTCTTC

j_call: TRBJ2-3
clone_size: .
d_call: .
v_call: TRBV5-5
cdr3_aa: CASSSPGLSTDTQYF
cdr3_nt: TGTGCCAGCAGCTCCCCGGGACTGAGCACAGATACGCAGTATTTT

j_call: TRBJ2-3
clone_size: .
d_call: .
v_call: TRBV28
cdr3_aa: CASSAGFYGITDTQYF
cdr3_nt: TGTGCCAGCAGCGCCGGGTTTTACGGGATCACAGATACGCAGTATTTT

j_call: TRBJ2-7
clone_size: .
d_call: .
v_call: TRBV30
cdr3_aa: CAWSPARVTSEQYF
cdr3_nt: TGTGCCTGGTCCCCGGCCAGGGTAACGTCCGAGCAGTACTTC

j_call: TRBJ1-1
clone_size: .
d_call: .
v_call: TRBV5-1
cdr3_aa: CASSLDPQTTEAFF
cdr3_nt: TGCGCCAGCAGCTTGGACCCACAGACCACTGAAGCTTTCTTT

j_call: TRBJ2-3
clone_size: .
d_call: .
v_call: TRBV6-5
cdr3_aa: CASSGQPTQYF
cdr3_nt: TGTGCCAGCTCAGGACAGCCTACGCAGTATTTT

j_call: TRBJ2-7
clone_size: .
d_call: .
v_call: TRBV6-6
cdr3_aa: CASSYLRAADSYEQYF
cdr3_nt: TGTGCCAGCAGTTACTTGCGGGCAGCCGACTCCTACGAGCAGTACTTC

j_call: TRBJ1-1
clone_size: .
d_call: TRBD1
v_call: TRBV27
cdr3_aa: CASSHGTVNTEAFF
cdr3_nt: TGTGCCAGCAGTCACGGGACAGTGAACACTGAAGCTTTCTTT

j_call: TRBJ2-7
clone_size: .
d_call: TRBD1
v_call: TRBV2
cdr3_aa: CASSLPPGQGAKEQYF
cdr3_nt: TGTGCCAGCAGTCTTCCTCCGGGACAGGGGGCTAAGGAGCAGTACTTC

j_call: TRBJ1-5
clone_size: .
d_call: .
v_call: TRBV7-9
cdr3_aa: CASSLGAGVSNQPQHF
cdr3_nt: TGTGCCAGCAGCTTGGGAGCAGGGGTAAGCAATCAGCCCCAGCATTTT

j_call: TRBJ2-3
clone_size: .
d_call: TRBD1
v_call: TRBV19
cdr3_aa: CASSEGAGTDTQYF
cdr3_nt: TGTGCCAGTAGTGAGGGGGCTGGCACAGATACGCAGTATTTT

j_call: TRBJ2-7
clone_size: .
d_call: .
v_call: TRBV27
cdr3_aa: CASSLGPQYEQYF
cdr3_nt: TGTGCCAGCAGTTTAGGGCCACAATACGAGCAGTACTTC

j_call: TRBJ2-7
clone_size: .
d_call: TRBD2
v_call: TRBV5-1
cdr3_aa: CASSLAEFLAGAGGIRYEQYF
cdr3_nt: TGCGCCAGCAGCTTGGCCGAATTTCTAGCGGGAGCGGGAGGGATACGATACGAGCAGTACTTC

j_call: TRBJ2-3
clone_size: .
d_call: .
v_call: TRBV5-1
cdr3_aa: CASSRQTSDTQYF
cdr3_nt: TGCGCCAGCAGCCGACAGACCTCAGATACGCAGTATTTT

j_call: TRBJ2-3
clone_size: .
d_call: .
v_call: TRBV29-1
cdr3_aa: CSVELAQGFTDTQYF
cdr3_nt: TGCAGCGTTGAATTGGCGCAGGGATTCACAGATACGCAGTATTTT

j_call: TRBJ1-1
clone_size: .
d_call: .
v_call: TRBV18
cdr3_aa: CASSPPSLTAAEAFF
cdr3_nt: TGTGCCAGCTCACCACCGTCTCTGACAGCTGCTGAAGCTTTCTTT

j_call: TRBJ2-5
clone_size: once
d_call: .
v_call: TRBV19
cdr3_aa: CASTPLASLDQETQYF
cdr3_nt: TGTGCCAGTACACCCCTCGCTTCCCTAGACCAAGAGACCCAGTACTTC

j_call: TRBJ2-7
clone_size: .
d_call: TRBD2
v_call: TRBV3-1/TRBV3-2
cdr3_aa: CASRPTSGPFYEQYF
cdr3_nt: TGTGCCAGCAGACCGACTAGCGGACCTTTCTACGAGCAGTACTTC

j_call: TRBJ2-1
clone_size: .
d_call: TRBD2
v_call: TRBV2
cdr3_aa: CASSDATTSGDDNEQFF
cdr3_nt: TGTGCCAGCAGTGATGCCACCACTAGCGGGGATGACAATGAGCAGTTCTTC

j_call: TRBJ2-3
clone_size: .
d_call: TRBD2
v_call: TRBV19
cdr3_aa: CASSWTSAADTQYF
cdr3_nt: TGTGCCAGTAGTTGGACTAGCGCCGCAGATACGCAGTATTTT

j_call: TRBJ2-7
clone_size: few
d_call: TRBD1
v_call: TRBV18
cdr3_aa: CASSPSGQGARMYF
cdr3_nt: TGTGCCAGCTCACCCTCGGGACAGGGGGCGAGAATGTACTTC

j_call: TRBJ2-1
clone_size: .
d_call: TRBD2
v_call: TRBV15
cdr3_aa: CATSRVREDYNEQFF
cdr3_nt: TGTGCCACCAGCAGAGTGCGGGAGGACTACAATGAGCAGTTCTTC

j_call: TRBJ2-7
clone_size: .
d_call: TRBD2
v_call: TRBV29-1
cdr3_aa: CSVRISWELAGGDRQYF
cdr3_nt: TGCAGCGTTCGGATTTCGTGGGAACTAGCGGGAGGCGACCGTCAGTACTTC

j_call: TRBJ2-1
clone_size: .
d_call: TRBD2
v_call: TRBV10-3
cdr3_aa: CAIGPGGLIYNEQFF
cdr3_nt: TGTGCCATCGGGCCGGGGGGACTAATCTACAATGAGCAGTTCTTC

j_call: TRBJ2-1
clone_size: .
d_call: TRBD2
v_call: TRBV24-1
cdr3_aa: CATSAASGFNEQFF
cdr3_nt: TGTGCCACCAGTGCGGCTAGCGGCTTCAATGAGCAGTTCTTC

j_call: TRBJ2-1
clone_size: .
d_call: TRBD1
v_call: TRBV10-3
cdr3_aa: CAISTTTGGSYNEQFF
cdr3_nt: TGTGCCATCAGCACTACAACAGGGGGCTCCTACAATGAGCAGTTCTTC

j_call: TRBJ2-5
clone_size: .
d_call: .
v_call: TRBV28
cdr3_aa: CASSNPGPERETQYF
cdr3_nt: TGTGCCAGCAGCAACCCCGGGCCAGAGCGGGAGACCCAGTACTTC

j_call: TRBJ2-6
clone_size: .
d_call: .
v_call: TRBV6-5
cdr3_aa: CASDPGSGANVLTF
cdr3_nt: TGTGCCAGCGACCCAGGCTCTGGGGCCAACGTCCTGACTTTC

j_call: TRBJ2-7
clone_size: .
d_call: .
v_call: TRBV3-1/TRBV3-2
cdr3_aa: CASSHRLDSYEQYF
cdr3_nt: TGTGCCAGCAGCCACCGACTAGACTCCTACGAGCAGTACTTC

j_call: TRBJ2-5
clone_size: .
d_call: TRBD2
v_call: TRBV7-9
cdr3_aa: CASSSRRGDLATQYF
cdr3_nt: TGTGCCAGCAGCTCCCGTCGGGGGGATCTTGCGACCCAGTACTTC

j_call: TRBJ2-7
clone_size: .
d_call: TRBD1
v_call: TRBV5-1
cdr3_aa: CASSLSDRVGEQYF
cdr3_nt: TGCGCCAGCAGCTTGTCGGACAGGGTAGGGGAGCAGTACTTC

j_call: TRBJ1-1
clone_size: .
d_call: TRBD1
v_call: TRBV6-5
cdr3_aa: CASSRQGNTEAFF
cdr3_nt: TGTGCCAGCAGTAGACAGGGTAACACTGAAGCTTTCTTT